There are many counts of the clone carrying this TCR beta chain. Its antigen is unidentified. The data derive from a study of T cell repertoires in cytomegalovirus infection. Across the study: It can be stated that public TCR beta signatures indicated CMV infection as well as a matching HLA type.

Study-wide points: Identification of carriers of CMV plus the relevant HLA was performed using cumulative public TCR beta family frequency. There were HLA-C-restricted CMV-specific TCR beta clonotypes dominating the ex vivo response.

From the reads, TCRdb called clonotypes with MiXCR, one entry per CDR3 protein. The sample has roughly 320,000 distinct CDR3 sequences; 8% to 10% are singletons. CDR3 length: 16 amino acids. Germline CDR1 and CDR2: SGHTA and FQGNSA. V lost 4 bases and J 5 bases, leaving 17 bases between the germline ends. V gene TRBV7-2 combines with J gene TRBJ2-2, with D perhaps TRBD1 (5 bases). The TCR originated in a human donor in good health (CMV status not recorded). Some clones in this sample may be carry-over from other donors' samples. Source material: PBMCs. The CDR3: CASSSPTVKGTGELFF. DNA for the CDR3: TGTGCCAGCAGCTCCCCGACAGTAAAAGGGACCGGGGAGCTGTTTTTT. The whole variable domain, filled in from reference TRBV7-2 and TRBJ2-2, reads GAGVSQSPSNKVTEKGKDVELRCDPISGHTALYWYRQSLGQGLEFLIYFQGNSAPDKSGLPSDRFSAERTGGSVSTLTIQRTQQEDSAVYLCASSSPTVKGTGELFFGEGSRLTVL.